Each of the 25 T cell receptor beta chains below was sequenced from the same sample in a study of T cells after yellow fever vaccination. One entry per CDR3 protein, called by TCRdb with MiXCR from the 5' RACE reads. The sample gives 300,000 or so distinct CDR3 sequences, less than 9.5% of which show up once; around 17% is in the top ten. Material: PBMCs, obtained approximately 47 days after the first yellow fever vaccination. These receptor sequences come from a young man who received the YFV17D yellow fever vaccine.

The table lists this clonotype with a few counts. J is TRBJ1-4 and V is TRBV4-1, with D tentatively TRBD1 (5 bases). This CDR3 is built from 13 residues. CDR1 is MGHRA and CDR2 is YSYEKL in the germline V gene. Trimming took off 3 bases at V and 8 bases at J, with 10 bases between the two ends. The CDR3 bases are TGCGCCAGCAGCCAGATAGGGGAAGAAAAACTGTTTTTT. This encodes CASSQIGEEKLFF.

The genes are TRBV28 and TRBJ2-1; TRBD2 aligns across 10 bases. This CDR3 contains 16 residues. Germline values: CDR1 MDHEN, CDR2 SYDVKM. V shed 2 bases and J 5 bases; nucleotides not matched to a gene: 6. Written as DNA, the CDR3 is TGTGCCAGCAGTTTAAATCTAGCGGGGGATAACAATGAGCAGTTCTTC. Amino acid sequence: CASSLNLAGDNNEQFF.

The genes are TRBV5-1 and TRBJ2-1, with D possibly being TRBD2 (5 bases). The germline V gene has CDR1 SGHRS and CDR2 YFSETQ. The germline V and J ends were trimmed by 2 bases and 8 bases, with 14 bases remaining between them. This CDR3 has 14 amino acids. CDR3 nucleotides: TGCGCCAGCAGCTTTCGCCGGGATCAGGATGAGCAGTTCTTC. Its translation: CASSFRRDQDEQFF.

Only one count was recorded for this clonotype. V is TRBV10-3 and J is TRBJ2-7; 9 bases are a match to TRBD1. The V segment lost 6 bases and the J segment 6 bases; nucleotides outside the gene matches: 9. Looked up from germline, CDR1 is ENHRY and CDR2 is SYGVKD. The CDR3 runs 14 residues. The CDR3 DNA reads TGTGCCATCAGCAAGACAGGGGGTAGTGGCGAGCAGTACGTC. This translates into CAISKTGGSGEQYV.

The chain has TRBV2 and TRBJ1-1, with 7 bases identical to TRBD1. Trimming at V came to 8 bases and at J to 0 bases, leaving 6 bases not matched to a gene. This CDR3 has 14 amino acids. CDR1 and CDR2 from the germline V gene are SNHLY and FYNNEI. The CDR3 loop reads CASPGQELNTEAFF. CDR3 DNA sequence: TGTGCCAGCCCCGGACAGGAATTGAACACTGAAGCTTTCTTT.

This clonotype showed up just a few times. The rearrangement links TRBV11-2 to TRBJ1-6; D may be TRBD1 (5 bases). Per germline, CDR1 SGHAT and CDR2 FQNNGV. Trimming cost V 2 bases and J 4 bases, with 21 bases left between them. The CDR3 covers 19 residues. The CDR3 loop is CASSLLGHPRMAYNSPLHF. CDR3 sequence (DNA): TGTGCCAGCAGCTTATTAGGACACCCCCGAATGGCATATAATTCACCCCTCCACTTT.

A single count supports this clonotype. The chain joins TRBV29-1 to TRBJ2-5; D remains unclear. The CDR3 runs to 9 residues. Germline CDR1 reads SQVTM; CDR2 reads ANQGSEA. The V gene lost 4 bases and the J gene lost 7 bases, with 4 bases spanning the gap. The CDR3 DNA is TGCAGCGTTGGGTGGACCCAGTACTTC. This translates into CSVGWTQYF. Using reference TRBV29-1 and TRBJ2-5 for the parts outside the CDR3, the full variable domain is SAVISQKPSRDICQRGTSLTIQCQVDSQVTMMFWYRQQPGQSLTLIATANQGSEATYESGFVIDKFPISRPNLTFSTLTVSNMSPEDSSIYLCSVGWTQYFGPGTRLLVL.

The chain carries TRBV3-1 and TRBJ2-2; no firm D call. Trimming pared 2 bases from V and 2 bases from J, leaving 3 bases between. This CDR3 contains 13 residues. The germline V gene has CDR1 LGHDT and CDR2 YNNKEL (reference sequence). The CDR3 region is CASSQFNTGELFF. The CDR3 coding sequence is TGTGCCAGCAGCCAATTTAACACCGGGGAGCTGTTTTTT. Based on the CDR3 plus reference TRBV3-1 and TRBJ2-2, the full variable domain is DTAVSQTPKYLVTQMGNDKSIKCEQNLGHDTMYWYKQDSKKFLKIMFSYNNKELIINETVPNRFSPKSPDKAHLNLHINSLELGDSAVYFCASSQFNTGELFFGEGSRLTVL.

The rearrangement joins TRBV7-9 to TRBJ2-1; TRBD1 matches at 8 bases. Looked up from germline, CDR1 is SEHNR and CDR2 is FQNEAQ (reference sequence). V gave up 5 bases and J gave up 8 bases; unmatched junction bases: 11. The CDR3 runs 15 residues. The chain's CDR3 is CASSPRDSGGHEQFF. The CDR3 DNA is TGTGCCAGCAGCCCCCGGGACTCAGGGGGCCATGAGCAGTTCTTC.

The sample holds a few counts of this clonotype. The chain employs TRBV5-5 and TRBJ2-1; no definite D call. The CDR3 has 15 residues. V was clipped by 4 bases and J by 1 base, with 12 bases between them. CDR1 and CDR2 (germline): SGHKS, YYEKEE (reference sequence). The CDR3 DNA sequence: TGTGCCAGCAGCCCCTACTACCTTTCCTACAATGAGCAGTTCTTC. It translates to CASSPYYLSYNEQFF.

This clonotype was counted a few times. The chain uses TRBV7-3 and TRBJ2-3; D is ambiguous. This CDR3 region has 14 residues. Trimming cost V 5 bases and J 3 bases, with 12 bases left between them. From germline, CDR1 is SGHTA and CDR2 FQGTGA. The CDR3 DNA follows: TGTGCCAGCAGCCCCGCCCTTATGACAGATACGCAGTATTTT. It translates to CASSPALMTDTQYF.

The rearrangement uses TRBV21-1 and TRBJ2-7. TRBV21-1 is designated a pseudogene. CDR3 size: 13 residues. In DNA form, the CDR3 reads TGTGCCCTACCAAAGGGTCACGACTACGAGCAGTACGTC. Translated: CALPKGHDYEQYV.

This clonotype turned up a few times. J is TRBJ2-1 and V is TRBV4-3, with D unclear. CDR3 length: 16 amino acids. Between the trimmed V and J ends, which lost 0 bases and 3 bases, there was a span of 12 bases. The germline gives CDR1 LGHNA, CDR2 YSLEER. CDR3 sequence reads: CASSQEGSSLYNEQFF. CDR3 DNA sequence: TGCGCCAGCAGCCAAGAAGGCTCGAGTCTCTACAATGAGCAGTTCTTC.

This clonotype was counted a few times. The chain couples TRBV20-1 to TRBJ1-5; D might be TRBD1 (5 bases). The CDR3 sequence is 12 residues long. CDR1 DFQATT and CDR2 SNEGSKA come from the germline V gene (reference sequence). The V and J ends lost 5 bases and 5 bases respectively, with 10 bases between them. The CDR3 coding sequence is TGCAGTGCTGGCGGGGGGGATCAGCCCCAGCATTTT. It encodes CSAGGGDQPQHF.

A few counts support this clonotype. The chain couples TRBV7-9 to TRBJ2-2; D gene uncertain. This CDR3 region has 14 residues. Germline V gene sequence: CDR1 SEHNR, CDR2 FQNEAQ (reference sequence). The V and J ends lost 0 bases and 3 bases respectively, with 5 bases between them. CDR3: CASSLAGYTGELFF. As DNA, the CDR3 is TGTGCCAGCAGCTTAGCAGGTTACACCGGGGAGCTGTTTTTT.

This clonotype came up a few times. The gene calls are TRBV9 and TRBJ2-7; D uncertain. Between the trimmed V and J ends, which lost 0 bases and 4 bases, there was a span of 11 bases. Looked up from germline, CDR1 is SGDLS and CDR2 is YYNGEE. This CDR3 comprises 14 residues. This CDR3 reads CASSVENWGYEQYF. CDR3 nucleotides: TGTGCCAGCAGCGTAGAAAATTGGGGATACGAGCAGTACTTC.

This clonotype was observed a handful of times. Germline is not matched at one junction end, which may reflect a read error. The gene calls are TRBV20-1 and TRBJ1-2; TRBD1 matches 8 bases. The length of the CDR3 is 16 residues. Germline V CDR1 and CDR2: DFQATT, SNEGSKA (reference sequence). The CDR3 region is CCARDPRQGREYGYTF. CDR3 bases: TGCTGTGCTAGAGATCCCCGACAGGGGAGGGAGTATGGCTACACCTTC.

This clonotype came up a few times. The chain is built from TRBV5-1 and TRBJ2-2, with 9 bases fitting TRBD1. The CDR3 covers 16 residues. Germline V CDR1 and CDR2: SGHRS, YFSETQ. V lost 4 bases to trimming and J lost 3 bases; unmatched junction nucleotides: 7. CDR3 bases: TGCGCCAGCAGCCTAGGACAGGGGCCCTACACCGGGGAGCTGTTTTTT. Its protein product is CASSLGQGPYTGELFF. The whole variable domain, remainder taken from reference TRBV5-1 and TRBJ2-2, is KAGVTQTPRYLIKTRGQQVTLSCSPISGHRSVSWYQQTPGQGLQFLFEYFSETQRNKGNFPGRFSGRQFSNSRSEMNVSTLELGDSALYLCASSLGQGPYTGELFFGEGSRLTVL.

This clonotype has more than one count but fewer than ten. The genes are TRBV5-1 and TRBJ2-3; TRBD1 aligns across 7 bases. V gave up 4 bases and J gave up 3 bases; unmatched junction bases: 8. The CDR3 runs 15 residues. Germline CDR1 SGHRS, CDR2 YFSETQ. Here the CDR3 DNA reads TGCGCCAGCAGCAAGTTCCGACAGGGTACAGATACGCAGTATTTT. As protein: CASSKFRQGTDTQYF.

This chain connects TRBV27 to TRBJ2-4, with 9 bases matching TRBD2. Trimming cost V 3 bases and J 4 bases; bases outside gene matches: 4. The germline CDR1 and CDR2 sequences are MNHEY and SMNVEV (reference sequence). The CDR3 runs 15 residues. Written as DNA, the CDR3 is TGTGCCAGCAGTTTCGCGGGGGGGCGTAAAAACATTCAGTACTTC. Amino acids: CASSFAGGRKNIQYF.

This clonotype appeared a few times. The chain carries TRBV4-2 and TRBJ1-3; D is uncertain. The CDR3 loop spans 13 amino acids. Germline V gives CDR1 LGHNA, CDR2 YNFKEQ. V lost 0 bases and J 13 bases, leaving 13 bases between the germline ends. The DNA of the CDR3 is TGTGCCAGCAGCCAAGATTGGATGAAGCAGATATATTTT. This codes for CASSQDWMKQIYF.

Here the CDR3 reads CASSSGQSSGNTIYF. CDR3 DNA: TGTGCCAGCAGCTCGGGACAGAGCTCTGGAAACACCATATATTTT. The V call is TRBV7-2, the J call TRBJ1-3, with 7 nucleotides matching TRBD1. V was clipped by 4 bases and J by 0 bases; unmatched bases: 3. This CDR3 is 15 amino acids long. Per germline, CDR1 SGHTA and CDR2 FQGNSA.

This clonotype was seen a handful of times. This chain links TRBV18 with TRBJ1-5; D gene uncertain. The CDR3 contains 13 residues. With 2 bases removed from V and 8 bases from J, the gap between germline ends came to 10 bases. The germline V gene encodes CDR1 KGHSH and CDR2 LQKENI. The CDR3 region is CASSPSNDEPQHF. The CDR3 DNA reads TGTGCCAGCTCACCATCGAACGATGAGCCCCAGCATTTT.

This clonotype was counted a few times. V usage is TRBV15 and J usage is TRBJ2-2; a possible D gene is TRBD2 (5 bases). Germline values: CDR1 LNHNV, CDR2 YYDKDF (reference sequence). With 9 bases removed from V and 1 base from J, the gap between germline ends came to 18 bases. This CDR3 is built from 16 residues. The CDR3 DNA reads as TGTGCCACTCTAGCAGACTCCCAGTGGAACACCGGGGAGCTGTTTTTT. Amino acid sequence: CATLADSQWNTGELFF.

For this clonotype: This may be a read error, as it is one base from a much larger clone. The DNA is left out, because the CDR3 cannot be placed on it with certainty; the CDR3 is given as TCRdb lists it. The rearrangement links TRBV24-1 to TRBJ2-3; no check of the table's D call, TRBD1, against the DNA was made. The CDR3 spans 15 amino acids, including both terminal residues. Germline V gene lookup returns CDR1 KGHDR and CDR2 SFDVKD. The CDR3 reads CATGDFAAGAYTQCF.